Following are 30 T cell receptor beta chains from one sample sequenced in a study of blood T cell repertoires in COVID-19. TCRdb keeps only in-frame clones here, not all; method: immunoSEQ multiplex PCR. The top ten clones hold 0.55% to 0.75% of a sample with 400,000 to 450,000 clones, 90% of them seen once. The sample comprised PBMCs or T cells enriched from blood (not recorded which). These receptors came from a man aged 18 to 30 who had recovered from COVID-19.

The rearrangement uses TRBV7-3 and TRBJ2-5; 11 bases are shared with TRBD2. This CDR3 region has 15 residues. The germline CDR1 and CDR2 sequences are SGHTA and FQGTGA. Losses at the gene ends were 3 bases for V and 5 bases for J; bases not matched to a gene: 5. This CDR3 is CASSFSGRGVETQYF. DNA for the CDR3: TGTGCCAGCAGCTTTAGCGGGAGGGGGGTGGAGACCCAGTACTTC.

The chain links TRBV7-2 to TRBJ1-2, with D perhaps matching TRBD1 (5 bases). Germline loops: CDR1 SGHTA, CDR2 FQGNSA. The CDR3 covers 13 residues. Trimming pared 5 bases from V and 6 bases from J, leaving 13 bases between. CDR3 residues: CASSPGTSDGYTF. CDR3 sequence (DNA): TGTGCCAGCAGCCCAGGGACTTCGGATGGCTACACCTTC.

This chain uses TRBV3-1 (or the pseudogene TRBV3-2) with TRBJ1-4, with 9 bases fitting TRBD1. Germline loops: CDR1 LGHDT, CDR2 YNNKEL (reference sequence). Trimming removed 4 bases from V and 4 bases from J; junction bases left unmatched: 7. The CDR3 length is 16 residues. The CDR3: CASSPLTGGNNEKLFF. The DNA of the CDR3 is TGTGCCAGCAGCCCCCTCACAGGGGGCAATAATGAAAAACTGTTTTTT.

The chain links TRBV10-2 to TRBJ2-1, with 10 bases lining up with TRBD1. After removal of 6 bases from V and 9 bases from J, the junction contained 8 bases not matched to a gene. Germline V gene data show CDR1 as WSHSY and CDR2 as SAAADI. CDR3 length equals 14 residues. The CDR3 is CASRTRTGGSEQFF. CDR3 in DNA: TGCGCCAGCAGGACTAGGACAGGGGGGTCTGAGCAGTTCTTC.

J is TRBJ1-6 and V is TRBV5-4; D perhaps matches TRBD1 (5 bases). Germline V gene lookup returns CDR1 SGHNT and CDR2 YYREEE (reference sequence). V dropped 5 bases and J dropped 8 bases, with 17 bases sitting between them. The CDR3 runs to 15 residues. This CDR3 reads CASRNTGSRDSPLHF. The CDR3 DNA reads as TGTGCCAGCAGGAATACAGGATCCCGGGATTCACCCCTCCACTTT. The full variable domain, completed using reference TRBV5-4 and TRBJ1-6, is ETGVTQSPTHLIKTRGQQVTLRCSSQSGHNTVSWYQQALGQGPQFIFQYYREEENGRGNFPPRFSGLQFPNYSSELNVNALELDDSALYLCASRNTGSRDSPLHFGNGTRLTVT.

The chain uses TRBV7-9 and TRBJ2-7, with D unclear. Trimming took off 5 bases at V and 4 bases at J, with 18 bases between the two ends. The germline gives CDR1 SEHNR, CDR2 FQNEAQ (reference sequence). The CDR3 contains 15 residues. The CDR3 DNA follows: TGTGCCAGCAGCCCCTCGAACCTAGGCCAATACGAGCAGTACTTC. The encoded protein is CASSPSNLGQYEQYF.

V and J are TRBV6-5 and TRBJ2-7; D perhaps matches TRBD1 (5 bases). CDR1 and CDR2 (germline): MNHEY, SVGAGI. The CDR3 loop spans 14 amino acids. Deletions cut 6 bases from V and 4 bases from J, with 16 bases between. The CDR3 nucleotides are TGTGCCAGCAGGGTGGACACCAACTCTTACGAGCAGTACTTC. It yields the protein CASRVDTNSYEQYF.

The gene calls are TRBV5-6 and TRBJ1-2; possible D gene TRBD1, 6 bases. With 0 bases removed from V and 5 bases from J, the gap between germline ends came to 17 bases. The CDR3 runs to 16 residues. Germline values: CDR1 SGHDT, CDR2 YYEEEE. CDR3 bases: TGTGCCAGCAGCTTGGGGCAGAACAGGGCTTTTTATGGCTACACCTTC. Its translation is CASSLGQNRAFYGYTF.

The chain uses TRBV5-1 and TRBJ1-2; D is perhaps TRBD1 (5 bases). V was cut by 4 bases and J by 0 bases, with 10 bases left in between. This CDR3 is built from 14 residues. The germline V gene encodes CDR1 SGHRS and CDR2 YFSETQ. The CDR3 spells CASSPDSPNYGYTF. CDR3 sequence (DNA): TGCGCCAGCAGCCCAGACAGCCCTAACTATGGCTACACCTTC.

The chain is built from TRBV11-2 and TRBJ2-1; 7 nucleotides align to TRBD2. This CDR3 has 17 amino acids. Looked up from germline, CDR1 is SGHAT and CDR2 is FQNNGV. V lost 0 bases, J lost 2 bases, and 7 bases stayed unmatched. In nucleotides, the CDR3 is TGTGCCAGCAGCTTAGACCCAGCGGGGCCGCCCTACAATGAGCAGTTCTTC. Its protein is CASSLDPAGPPYNEQFF.

V is TRBV5-4 and J is TRBJ2-7; 7 bases are shared with TRBD2. This CDR3 region has 14 residues. The V gene end was trimmed by 3 bases and the J gene end by 0 bases; junction bases not matched to a gene: 3. CDR1 is SGHNT and CDR2 is YYREEE in the germline V gene (reference sequence). CDR3 coding DNA: TGTGCCAGCAGCTCGGGGACTAACTCCTACGAGCAGTACTTC. Its protein product is CASSSGTNSYEQYF.

J is TRBJ2-4 and V is TRBV5-1; the match to TRBD2 covers 7 bases. V shed 3 bases, J shed 4 bases, and the junction held 4 bases outside the gene matches. CDR3 length: 14 residues. Germline V lookup: CDR1 SGHRS, CDR2 YFSETQ. Here the CDR3 reads CASSSGTMKNIQYF. Here the CDR3 DNA reads TGCGCCAGCAGCTCGGGGACTATGAAAAACATTCAGTACTTC. The complete variable domain, with remaining parts taken from reference TRBV5-1 and TRBJ2-4, reads KAGVTQTPRYLIKTRGQQVTLSCSPISGHRSVSWYQQTPGQGLQFLFEYFSETQRNKGNFPGRFSGRQFSNSRSEMNVSTLELGDSALYLCASSSGTMKNIQYFGAGTRLSVL.

The chain carries TRBV10-3 and TRBJ2-1; TRBD2 matches 8 bases. This CDR3 is built from 16 residues. The germline CDR1 and CDR2 sequences are ENHRY and SYGVKD. V lost 4 bases to trimming and J lost 6 bases; unmatched junction nucleotides: 11. CDR3: CAISAIRGLDGNEQFF. The CDR3 nucleotides are TGTGCCATCAGTGCGATACGGGGACTAGATGGCAATGAGCAGTTCTTC.

The chain has TRBV4-2 and TRBJ1-2, with D perhaps TRBD1 (6 bases). The germline V and J ends were trimmed by 0 bases and 0 bases, with 11 bases remaining between them. Germline V gene sequence: CDR1 LGHNA, CDR2 YNFKEQ. This CDR3 has 16 residues. The CDR3 DNA reads as TGTGCCAGCAGCCAAGAGGGGGGGCTGGCTAACTATGGCTACACCTTC. This translates into CASSQEGGLANYGYTF.

The V gene is TRBV28, the J gene TRBJ1-1; D not certain. V was cut by 3 bases and J by 4 bases, with 15 bases left in between. The CDR3 is 15 amino acids. Germline loops: CDR1 MDHEN, CDR2 SYDVKM. CDR3 in DNA: TGTGCCAGCAGTTTGGGCGGGGTGGGGAGCACTGAAGCTTTCTTT. Translation gives CASSLGGVGSTEAFF.

This sequence joins TRBV5-4 and TRBJ1-2; TRBD1 agrees at 8 bases. The CDR3 runs to 14 residues. Trimming cost V 5 bases and J 1 base; bases outside gene matches: 4. From germline, CDR1 is SGHNT and CDR2 YYREEE (reference sequence). The CDR3 here is CASRVGQDNYGYTF. CDR3 sequence (DNA): TGTGCCAGCAGAGTGGGACAGGATAACTATGGCTACACCTTC. The variable domain in full, with the rest retrieved from reference TRBV5-4 and TRBJ1-2, is ETGVTQSPTHLIKTRGQQVTLRCSSQSGHNTVSWYQQALGQGPQFIFQYYREEENGRGNFPPRFSGLQFPNYSSELNVNALELDDSALYLCASRVGQDNYGYTFGSGTRLTVV.

The V gene is TRBV12-5, the J gene TRBJ2-1, with 11 bases fitting TRBD2. V lost 2 bases and J lost 6; bases outside the gene matches: 6. This CDR3 spans 16 amino acids. Germline V CDR1 and CDR2: LGHNT, FRNRAP. The CDR3 loop is CASGLYLAGGVNEQFF. The DNA of the CDR3 is TGTGCTAGTGGTTTGTATTTAGCGGGGGGGGTCAATGAGCAGTTCTTC.

With regard to this clone: Different DNA sequences within this sample yield the same CDR3. The rearrangement uses TRBV5-1 and TRBJ2-7; 9 bases match TRBD1. The CDR3 spans 14 residues. The V and J ends lost 3 bases and 4 bases, in that order; junction bases with no gene match: 5. Germline CDR1 SGHRS, CDR2 YFSETQ. The DNA of the CDR3 is TGCGCCAGCAGCTCCGGGACAGGGACGTACGAGCAGTACTTC. Amino acids: CASSSGTGTYEQYF.

This clone came up once. The V gene is TRBV2, the J gene TRBJ2-2; 11 nucleotides line up with TRBD2. This CDR3 spans 16 amino acids. Trimming at V came to 8 bases and at J to 0 bases, leaving 5 bases not matched to a gene. Germline V gives CDR1 SNHLY, CDR2 FYNNEI. CDR3 coding DNA: TGTGCCAGCTCCACTAGCGGGGGTACGAACACCGGGGAGCTGTTTTTT. Protein sequence: CASSTSGGTNTGELFF.

This clone was counted between two and nine times. The chain is built from TRBV7-9 and TRBJ1-4; no clear D gene. The germline V gene has CDR1 SEHNR and CDR2 FQNEAQ (reference sequence). With 5 bases removed from V and 4 bases from J, the gap between germline ends came to 11 bases. The CDR3 is made up of 14 amino acids. The CDR3 DNA sequence: TGTGCCAGCAGCCGCCGGGAGCTTAATGAAAAACTGTTTTTT. As protein: CASSRRELNEKLFF. The whole variable domain, remainder taken from reference TRBV7-9 and TRBJ1-4, is DTGVSQNPRHKITKRGQNVTFRCDPISEHNRLYWYRQTLGQGPEFLTYFQNEAQLEKSRLLSDRFSAERPKGSFSTLEIQRTEQGDSAMYLCASSRRELNEKLFFGSGTQLSVL.

The chain links TRBV6-5 to TRBJ1-2, with 12 bases identical to TRBD1. The V and J ends lost 2 bases and 5 bases, in that order; junction bases with no gene match: 3. The CDR3 consists of 15 residues. Per germline, CDR1 MNHEY and CDR2 SVGAGI. CDR3 residues: CASSYGGQGAYGYTF. The CDR3 DNA sequence: TGTGCCAGCAGTTACGGGGGACAGGGGGCGTATGGCTACACCTTC.

This clone appeared once. The chain uses TRBV3-1 (or the pseudogene TRBV3-2) and TRBJ2-4; 12 nucleotides align to TRBD1. The V gene end was trimmed by 0 bases and the J gene end by 5 bases; junction bases not matched to a gene: 5. The V gene's germline CDR1 is LGHDT and CDR2 YNNKEL (reference sequence). This CDR3 contains 17 residues. CDR3 region: CASSQDSGTGGENIQYF. CDR3 DNA sequence: TGTGCCAGCAGCCAAGACTCCGGGACAGGGGGCGAAAACATTCAGTACTTC.

The V and J genes are TRBV2 and TRBJ2-1, with 12 bases fitting TRBD2. Looked up from germline, CDR1 is SNHLY and CDR2 is FYNNEI. V lost 6 bases and J lost 8; bases outside the gene matches: 8. The CDR3 has 15 residues. The chain's CDR3 is CASSALAGGPHEQFF. CDR3 in DNA: TGTGCCAGCAGCGCACTAGCGGGGGGCCCTCATGAGCAGTTCTTC. Full variable domain (rest looked up from reference TRBV2 and TRBJ2-1): EPEVTQTPSHQVTQMGQEVILRCVPISNHLYFYWYRQILGQKVEFLVSFYNNEISEKSEIFDDQFSVERPDGSNFTLKIRSTKLEDSAMYFCASSALAGGPHEQFFGPGTRLTVL.

The count of this clone is one. The V gene is TRBV27, the J gene TRBJ2-7; TRBD1 is a possible D gene (5 bases). V gave up 4 bases and J gave up 0 bases, with 13 bases separating them. CDR1 is MNHEY and CDR2 is SMNVEV in the germline V gene (reference sequence). The CDR3 has 15 amino acids. The CDR3 bases are TGTGCCAGCAGTTCACTTAGTGGGGCCTCCTACGAGCAGTACTTC. Translation gives CASSSLSGASYEQYF.

The rearrangement links TRBV5-4 to TRBJ1-3; 9 bases match TRBD1. With V trimmed by 5 bases and J by 1 base, 10 bases remained unmatched. Germline values: CDR1 SGHNT, CDR2 YYREEE (reference sequence). The CDR3 runs to 17 residues. CDR3: CASSLPTGGFSGNTIYF. CDR3 nucleotide sequence: TGTGCCAGCAGTTTGCCGACAGGGGGATTTTCTGGAAACACCATATATTTT.

The chain joins TRBV9 to TRBJ2-3, with D possibly TRBD2 on 5 matching bases. Germline CDR1 and CDR2: SGDLS and YYNGEE. The CDR3 consists of 15 residues. The germline V and J ends were trimmed by 0 bases and 1 base, with 9 bases remaining between them. CDR3 amino acids: CASSVAAVGTDTQYF. The CDR3 DNA is TGTGCCAGCAGCGTAGCAGCGGTGGGCACAGATACGCAGTATTTT.

The rearrangement uses TRBV11-2 and TRBJ2-2; 7 bases map to TRBD2. With 0 bases clipped from V and 7 bases from J, the junction kept 8 bases outside the gene matches. Germline lookup yields CDR1 SGHAT and CDR2 FQNNGV. The length of the CDR3 is 16 residues. The CDR3: CASSLESPGGLGELFF. DNA for the CDR3: TGTGCCAGCAGCTTAGAGTCGCCGGGAGGACTCGGGGAGCTGTTTTTT.

The rearrangement uses TRBV7-8 and TRBJ2-7; 9 bases agree with TRBD1. Germline-derived CDR1 and CDR2 are SGHVS and FQNEAQ. This CDR3 has 16 amino acids. Germline trimming cut 4 bases from V and 2 bases from J; bases unmatched to any gene: 9. As DNA, the CDR3 is TGTGCCAGCAGCTCCGGCCAAGGGACAGGGACCTACGAGCAGTACTTC. This translates into CASSSGQGTGTYEQYF. Variable domain in full (rest from reference TRBV7-8 and TRBJ2-7): GAGVSQSPRYKVAKRGQDVALRCDPISGHVSLFWYQQALGQGPEFLTYFQNEAQLDKSGLPSDRFFAERPEGSVSTLKIQRTQQEDSAVYLCASSSGQGTGTYEQYFGPGTRLTVT.

The chain links TRBV11-1 to TRBJ1-6, with 8 bases identical to TRBD1. This CDR3 contains 16 residues. Germline CDR1 SGHAT, CDR2 FQDESV (reference sequence). J gave up 0 bases and V 5 bases, and 3 bases lay outside the gene matches. The DNA for the CDR3 is TGTGCCAGCAGCAGGGACAGGCGCTCCTATAATTCACCCCTCCACTTT. It encodes CASSRDRRSYNSPLHF.

The V gene is TRBV29-1, the J gene TRBJ2-5, with 8 bases aligning to TRBD2. Per germline, CDR1 SQVTM and CDR2 ANQGSEA. The CDR3 runs 14 residues. J gave up 5 bases and V 4 bases, and 9 bases lay outside the gene matches. The CDR3 nucleotides are TGCAGCGTTGTTTGGGCGGGAGGAGGGGAGACCCAGTACTTC. As protein: CSVVWAGGGETQYF.